This T cell receptor (beta chain) was recorded in a study of immune heterogeneity within non-small cell lung tumors. V lost 5 bases, J lost 6 bases, and 9 bases stayed unmatched. CDR3 length: 16 residues. CDR1 and CDR2 from the germline V gene are LNHDA and SQIVND (reference sequence). At 600 to 750 ng per sample, bulk tumor genomic DNA provided the template. Several biopsies were collected from each primary tumor during surgery. They were spaced as far apart as possible within the tumor mass. Undergoing curative surgery were patients whose non-small cell lung cancer was untreated and newly diagnosed. A multiplex PCR containing 32 V primers and 13 J primers was used to amplify TCR beta CDR3. In TCRdb, the multiplex PCR reads were re-called with MiXCR into one record per CDR3 protein. The sample shows around 20,000 distinct CDR3 sequences, 25% to 30% of them seen only once. Ten or more counts support this clonotype.

The sequence was obtained from a man aged 40-49 years with non-small cell lung cancer. The rearrangement joins TRBV19 to TRBJ2-6; 8 nucleotides match TRBD1. The sequenced sample consisted of lung tumor tissue. Here the CDR3 DNA reads TGTGCCAGTAGTGCCGGATTCAGGGGGCAGGCCAACGTCCTGACTTTC. Residues: CASSAGFRGQANVLTF.